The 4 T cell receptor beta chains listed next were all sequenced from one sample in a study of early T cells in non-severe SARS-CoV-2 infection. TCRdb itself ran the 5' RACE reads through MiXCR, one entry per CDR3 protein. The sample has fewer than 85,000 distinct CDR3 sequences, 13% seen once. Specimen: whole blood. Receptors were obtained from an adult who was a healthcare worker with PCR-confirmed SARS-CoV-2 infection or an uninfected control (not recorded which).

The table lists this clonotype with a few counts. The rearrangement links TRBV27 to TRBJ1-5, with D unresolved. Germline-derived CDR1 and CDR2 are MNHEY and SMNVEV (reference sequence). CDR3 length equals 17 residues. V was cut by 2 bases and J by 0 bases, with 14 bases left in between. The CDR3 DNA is TGTGCCAGCAGTTTACTCCCTACGGGAGATAGCAATCAGCCCCAGCATTTT. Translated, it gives CASSLLPTGDSNQPQHF.

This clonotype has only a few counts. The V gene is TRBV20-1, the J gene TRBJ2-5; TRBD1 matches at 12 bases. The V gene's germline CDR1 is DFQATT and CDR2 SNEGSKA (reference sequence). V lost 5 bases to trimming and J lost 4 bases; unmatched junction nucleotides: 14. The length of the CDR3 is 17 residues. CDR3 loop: CSAGRGTGGPVRETQYF. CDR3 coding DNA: TGCAGTGCTGGGCGCGGGACAGGGGGCCCGGTGCGAGAGACCCAGTACTTC.

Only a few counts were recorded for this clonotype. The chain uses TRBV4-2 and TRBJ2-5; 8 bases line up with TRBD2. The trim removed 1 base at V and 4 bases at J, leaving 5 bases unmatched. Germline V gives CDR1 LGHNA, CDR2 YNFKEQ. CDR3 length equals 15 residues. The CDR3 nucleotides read TGTGCCAGCAGCCAAGCTCGAGCGGGGGTAGAGACCCAGTACTTC. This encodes CASSQARAGVETQYF.

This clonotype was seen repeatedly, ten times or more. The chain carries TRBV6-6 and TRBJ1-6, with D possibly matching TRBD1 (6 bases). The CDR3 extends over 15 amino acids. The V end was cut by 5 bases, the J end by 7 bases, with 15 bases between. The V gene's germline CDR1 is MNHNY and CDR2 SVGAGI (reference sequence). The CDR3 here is CASSKPQGWNSPLHF. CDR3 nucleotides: TGTGCCAGCAGTAAGCCTCAGGGGTGGAATTCACCCCTCCACTTT.